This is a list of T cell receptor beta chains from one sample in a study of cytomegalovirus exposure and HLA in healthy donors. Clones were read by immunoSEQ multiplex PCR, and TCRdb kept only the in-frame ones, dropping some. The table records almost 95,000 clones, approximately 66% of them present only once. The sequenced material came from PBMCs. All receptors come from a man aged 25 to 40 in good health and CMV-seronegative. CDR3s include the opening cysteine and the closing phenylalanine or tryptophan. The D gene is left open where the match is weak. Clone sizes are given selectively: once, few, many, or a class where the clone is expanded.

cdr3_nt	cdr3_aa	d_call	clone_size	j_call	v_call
TGTGCCAGCAGTGGGACAGGAGTGACCCAGTACTTC	CASSGTGVTQYF	TRBD1	few	TRBJ2-5	TRBV2
TGCGCCAGCAGCTGGACGGGAGGGCTTAGCTCCTACGAGCAGTACTTC	CASSWTGGLSSYEQYF	TRBD2	.	TRBJ2-7	TRBV5-1
TGTGCCAGCAGCCTCATGGACTATCAAGAGACCCAGTACTTC	CASSLMDYQETQYF	.	.	TRBJ2-5	TRBV7-2
TGTGCCTGGAGTGAACAGGGAGATCAGCCCCAGCATTTT	CAWSEQGDQPQHF	.	.	TRBJ1-5	TRBV30
TGTGCCAGTAGTATAAGGGCGGGGGGGCCGGGAGATACGCAGTATTTT	CASSIRAGGPGDTQYF	TRBD2	few	TRBJ2-3	TRBV19
TGTGCCAGCAGCTTGGCCTGGCAGAAAGAGACCCAGTACTTC	CASSLAWQKETQYF	.	few	TRBJ2-5	TRBV5-5
TGTGCCAGCAGTTTATTATCCGGGACTAGCGGTTATGAGCAGTTCTTC	CASSLLSGTSGYEQFF	TRBD2	.	TRBJ2-1	TRBV28
TGTGCCAGCAGTGCACAGGGCTCCTATGTGGGCTACACCTTC	CASSAQGSYVGYTF	.	.	TRBJ1-2	TRBV6-5
TGTGCCAGCAGCGCAACGTGGACTAGCGCAATGTCGCCCCACACCGGGGAGCTGTTTTTT	CASSATWTSAMSPHTGELFF	TRBD2	.	TRBJ2-2	TRBV13
TGCGCCAGCAGCCAAGGGGACTACAATCAGCCCCAGCATTTT	CASSQGDYNQPQHF	.	.	TRBJ1-5	TRBV4-1
TGTGCCACCAGCTCTGGGGGCGGGAGGTTAGAGACCCAGTACTTC	CATSSGGGRLETQYF	TRBD2	.	TRBJ2-5	TRBV15
TGTGCCAGCAGCCTCAGGCGCCTAGAGACCCAGTACTTC	CASSLRRLETQYF	.	.	TRBJ2-5	TRBV6-5
TGTGCCAGCAGTTACTTTAGCGGGAGGGGAGCAGATACGCAGTATTTT	CASSYFSGRGADTQYF	TRBD2	.	TRBJ2-3	TRBV6-5
TGTGCCAGCAGCTTAACTAGCGGGGCGTACAATGAGCAGTTCTTC	CASSLTSGAYNEQFF	TRBD2	.	TRBJ2-1	TRBV7-6
TGTGCCAGCTCACCAAGGGGTACAGCCGTGCTCTCTGGGGCCAACGTCCTGACTTTC	CASSPRGTAVLSGANVLTF	.	few	TRBJ2-6	TRBV18
TGTGCCTGGAGAACCCTGGGGCTCGATAATTCACCCCTCCACTTT	CAWRTLGLDNSPLHF	.	.	TRBJ1-6	TRBV30
TGTGCCTGGCAACCCGGTGGCAATCAGCCCCAGCATTTT	CAWQPGGNQPQHF	.	.	TRBJ1-5	TRBV30
TGTGCCAGCAGTGAACAGGGGCTTATAGATACGCAGTATTTT	CASSEQGLIDTQYF	.	few	TRBJ2-3	TRBV2
TGCGCCAGCAGGGTAGAGGCGTACAACTCCTACGAGCAGTACTTC	CASRVEAYNSYEQYF	.	.	TRBJ2-7	TRBV5-1
TGTGCCAGCAGCTTAGCAGGTCCCTCTGGAAACACCATATATTTT	CASSLAGPSGNTIYF	.	.	TRBJ1-3	TRBV7-3
TGTGCCATCAGTGCCGTCGGAGTTCTAGACGAGCAGTACTTC	CAISAVGVLDEQYF	.	.	TRBJ2-7	TRBV10-3
TGCAGCGTTTCTAGCGGGGGAGCCTACAAGCAGTACTTC	CSVSSGGAYKQYF	TRBD2	.	TRBJ2-7	TRBV29-1
TGCAGCGTTGCTAGCTCCTACGAGCAGTACTTC	CSVASSYEQYF	.	.	TRBJ2-7	TRBV29-1
TGTGCCAGCAGGCTTACGACTAGTGTTAATGAGCAGTTCTTC	CASRLTTSVNEQFF	.	.	TRBJ2-1	TRBV2
TGTGCCTGGACCCGCGGGCGTGGCACAGATACGCAGTATTTT	CAWTRGRGTDTQYF	.	.	TRBJ2-3	TRBV30